Presented here are 2 T cell receptor delta chains from one specimen sequenced in a study of γδ T cells in repeated Plasmodium falciparum infection. Gammadelta T cells were flow-sorted from PBMC into Vgamma9/Vdelta2+ and Vdelta2-negative populations for bulk analysis. TCRdb re-called the multiplex PCR reads via CATT. The sample carries around 52,000 delta-chain clones, over 1.5% recorded once. The sample was gamma-delta T cells from blood. These receptors all stem from a pool of human donors (malaria-infected and uninfected, not separated).

This clone was counted ten times or more. The J gene is TRDJ1, the V gene TRDV1; no reliable D call. Germline values: CDR1 TSWWSYY, CDR2 QGS. The CDR3 runs 20 residues. The V and J ends lost 1 base and 10 bases respectively, with 34 bases between them. The CDR3 coding sequence is TGTGCTCTTGGGGAACAAGTTGGACACGTCACGCAGACTGATTGGGAGGGACTCATCTTT. Its protein is CALGEQVGHVTQTDWEGLIF.

This clone was detected a few times. TCRdb shows a much larger clone's protein in place of this DNA's translation, and the two differ at residue 13, likely through a read error; the protein shown is translated from the DNA. V and J are TRDV1 and TRDJ1; 10 bases fit TRDD3. Per germline, CDR1 TSWWSYY and CDR2 QGS. The CDR3 covers 22 residues. With V trimmed by 3 bases and J by 2 bases, 24 bases remained unmatched. CDR3 in DNA: TGTGCTCTTGGGGATGGCCTTCCCCTACTGGGGGATGCAAAAAGGGGGACCGATAAACTCATCTTT. It is translated as CALGDGLPLLGDAKRGTDKLIF.